One sample yielded the 11 T cell receptor beta chains listed below, sequenced in a study of cytomegalovirus exposure and HLA in healthy donors. The study ran its PCR with 60 Vbeta and 13 Jbeta primers. TCRdb's table, derived via immunoSEQ multiplex PCR, lists solely in-frame clones and lacks some. The sample has around 170,000 clones; roughly 72% are singletons. Material: PBMCs. All receptors come from a man in his forties or fifties in good health and CMV-seronegative.

The V and J genes are TRBV6-5 and TRBJ1-2; unclear D gene. The CDR3 sequence is 12 residues long. Germline V gene lookup returns CDR1 MNHEY and CDR2 SVGAGI. The V end was cut by 6 bases, the J end by 3 bases, with 8 bases between. CDR3: CASRRTDYGYTF. CDR3 DNA: TGTGCCAGCAGAAGGACTGACTATGGCTACACCTTC.

V gene TRBV7-9 combines with J gene TRBJ2-1; D is undetermined. Trimming removed 5 bases from V and 7 bases from J, with 6 bases in between. Germline values: CDR1 SEHNR, CDR2 FQNEAQ (reference sequence). The CDR3 runs 11 residues. CDR3 sequence: CASSPQNEQFF. DNA of the CDR3: TGTGCCAGCAGCCCGCAGAATGAGCAGTTCTTC.

This sequence joins TRBV18 and TRBJ2-3; 8 bases match TRBD2. The V gene end was trimmed by 3 bases and the J gene end by 4 bases; junction bases not matched to a gene: 9. The CDR3 runs to 16 residues. In germline, CDR1 is KGHSH, CDR2 LQKENI. The chain's CDR3 is CASSPSTSESADTQYF. The CDR3 nucleotides are TGTGCCAGCTCACCGTCGACTAGCGAATCAGCAGATACGCAGTATTTT.

The chain has TRBV15 and TRBJ2-1; D uncertain. Germline CDR1 reads LNHNV; CDR2 reads YYDKDF (reference sequence). V was cut by 4 bases and J by 3 bases, with 13 bases left in between. The CDR3 runs 15 residues. The CDR3 DNA is TGTGCCACCAGCACCCCTCCCCCCGGCTACAATGAGCAGTTCTTC. This sequence encodes CATSTPPPGYNEQFF.

This chain uses TRBV5-1 with TRBJ2-1, with 11 bases fitting TRBD2. CDR3 size: 14 residues. Trimming took 4 bases from V and 5 from J; bases not matched to a gene: 2. Germline lookup yields CDR1 SGHRS and CDR2 YFSETQ. CDR3 in DNA: TGCGCCAGCAGCGTGACTAGCGGGAACAATGAGCAGTTCTTC. It encodes CASSVTSGNNEQFF.

The chain links TRBV28 to TRBJ1-2; unclear D gene. The germline gives CDR1 MDHEN, CDR2 SYDVKM. The CDR3 is made up of 13 amino acids. Trimming took 5 bases from V and 4 from J, leaving 11 bases between them. The CDR3 is CASSAGLAYGYTF. As DNA, the CDR3 is TGTGCCAGCAGTGCCGGACTGGCCTATGGCTACACCTTC.

CDR3 protein: CASSPTAGGETQYF. Written as DNA, the CDR3 is TGTGCCAGCAGTCCAACTGCCGGGGGGGAGACCCAGTACTTC. The V call is TRBV6-4, the J call TRBJ2-5; 7 bases are a match to TRBD2. From germline, CDR1 is MRHNA and CDR2 SNTAGT. This CDR3 is built from 14 residues. With 5 bases clipped from V and 5 bases from J, the junction kept 8 bases outside the gene matches.

The V call is TRBV11-3, the J call TRBJ2-2; perhaps TRBD2 as D (6 bases). Germline V lookup: CDR1 SGHNT, CDR2 YENEEA. Trimming removed 0 bases at V and 5 bases at J, with 19 bases between. The CDR3 loop spans 18 amino acids. CDR3 region: CASSLDGGTSLGTGELFF. CDR3 nucleotide sequence: TGTGCCAGCAGCTTAGATGGCGGGACTTCTCTGGGAACCGGGGAGCTGTTTTTT.

This chain connects TRBV28 to TRBJ2-3; a weak D match, TRBD2 (6 bases). The CDR3 runs to 13 residues. Germline values: CDR1 MDHEN, CDR2 SYDVKM. V lost 8 bases to trimming and J lost 1 base, with 10 bases between them. CDR3 in amino acids: CASFGEGTDTQYF. The CDR3 DNA sequence: TGTGCCAGCTTTGGGGAGGGCACAGATACGCAGTATTTT. Combining the CDR3 with reference TRBV28 and TRBJ2-3 gives the whole variable domain DVKVTQSSRYLVKRTGEKVFLECVQDMDHENMFWYRQDPGLGLRLIYFSYDVKMKEKGDIPEGYSVSREKKERFSLILESASTNQTSMYLCASFGEGTDTQYFGPGTRLTVL.

This clone was seen only a few times. This sequence joins TRBV5-1 and TRBJ2-6; no clear D. The length of the CDR3 is 18 residues. Germline CDR1 reads SGHRS; CDR2 reads YFSETQ. Trimming removed 5 bases from V and 0 bases from J, with 18 bases in between. The CDR3 is CASSSRDMGFSGANVLTF. Written as DNA, the CDR3 is TGCGCCAGCAGTAGTAGAGACATGGGTTTCTCTGGGGCCAACGTCCTGACTTTC.

On this clone itself: Its ends do not fully match the called genes, so a read error is possible. V gene TRBV7-9 combines with J gene TRBJ2-7; D remains ambiguous. Germline CDR1 SEHNR, CDR2 FQNEAQ (reference sequence). This CDR3 has 12 amino acids. The CDR3 DNA sequence: TGTTCCAGCAGCACGCCGTCCGAGGAGCAGTACTTC. It specifies CSSSTPSEEQYF.